This T cell receptor beta chain was captured by sequencing in a study of T cell changes during pregnancy in multiple sclerosis. J lost 1 base, V lost 5 bases, and 5 bases had no gene match. Germline CDR1 reads MGHRA; CDR2 reads YSYEKL. The CDR3 is 17 amino acids. Here immunoSEQ multiplex PCR was the method, and the copy in TCRdb shows in-frame clones only, minus some. There are some 40,000 clones in the sample; about 94% occur only once, and about 0.4% lies in the top ten. The clonotype originates from a female donor with multiple sclerosis, enrolled in a pregnancy study. This material consisted of CD4+ T cells from peripheral blood mononuclear cells, taken in the second trimester of pregnancy. The V gene is TRBV4-1, the J gene TRBJ2-1, with TRBD2 matching 13 bases. CDR3: CASSKGLAGPSYNEQFF. The CDR3 DNA is TGCGCCAGCAGCAAGGGACTAGCGGGGCCTTCCTACAATGAGCAGTTCTTC.